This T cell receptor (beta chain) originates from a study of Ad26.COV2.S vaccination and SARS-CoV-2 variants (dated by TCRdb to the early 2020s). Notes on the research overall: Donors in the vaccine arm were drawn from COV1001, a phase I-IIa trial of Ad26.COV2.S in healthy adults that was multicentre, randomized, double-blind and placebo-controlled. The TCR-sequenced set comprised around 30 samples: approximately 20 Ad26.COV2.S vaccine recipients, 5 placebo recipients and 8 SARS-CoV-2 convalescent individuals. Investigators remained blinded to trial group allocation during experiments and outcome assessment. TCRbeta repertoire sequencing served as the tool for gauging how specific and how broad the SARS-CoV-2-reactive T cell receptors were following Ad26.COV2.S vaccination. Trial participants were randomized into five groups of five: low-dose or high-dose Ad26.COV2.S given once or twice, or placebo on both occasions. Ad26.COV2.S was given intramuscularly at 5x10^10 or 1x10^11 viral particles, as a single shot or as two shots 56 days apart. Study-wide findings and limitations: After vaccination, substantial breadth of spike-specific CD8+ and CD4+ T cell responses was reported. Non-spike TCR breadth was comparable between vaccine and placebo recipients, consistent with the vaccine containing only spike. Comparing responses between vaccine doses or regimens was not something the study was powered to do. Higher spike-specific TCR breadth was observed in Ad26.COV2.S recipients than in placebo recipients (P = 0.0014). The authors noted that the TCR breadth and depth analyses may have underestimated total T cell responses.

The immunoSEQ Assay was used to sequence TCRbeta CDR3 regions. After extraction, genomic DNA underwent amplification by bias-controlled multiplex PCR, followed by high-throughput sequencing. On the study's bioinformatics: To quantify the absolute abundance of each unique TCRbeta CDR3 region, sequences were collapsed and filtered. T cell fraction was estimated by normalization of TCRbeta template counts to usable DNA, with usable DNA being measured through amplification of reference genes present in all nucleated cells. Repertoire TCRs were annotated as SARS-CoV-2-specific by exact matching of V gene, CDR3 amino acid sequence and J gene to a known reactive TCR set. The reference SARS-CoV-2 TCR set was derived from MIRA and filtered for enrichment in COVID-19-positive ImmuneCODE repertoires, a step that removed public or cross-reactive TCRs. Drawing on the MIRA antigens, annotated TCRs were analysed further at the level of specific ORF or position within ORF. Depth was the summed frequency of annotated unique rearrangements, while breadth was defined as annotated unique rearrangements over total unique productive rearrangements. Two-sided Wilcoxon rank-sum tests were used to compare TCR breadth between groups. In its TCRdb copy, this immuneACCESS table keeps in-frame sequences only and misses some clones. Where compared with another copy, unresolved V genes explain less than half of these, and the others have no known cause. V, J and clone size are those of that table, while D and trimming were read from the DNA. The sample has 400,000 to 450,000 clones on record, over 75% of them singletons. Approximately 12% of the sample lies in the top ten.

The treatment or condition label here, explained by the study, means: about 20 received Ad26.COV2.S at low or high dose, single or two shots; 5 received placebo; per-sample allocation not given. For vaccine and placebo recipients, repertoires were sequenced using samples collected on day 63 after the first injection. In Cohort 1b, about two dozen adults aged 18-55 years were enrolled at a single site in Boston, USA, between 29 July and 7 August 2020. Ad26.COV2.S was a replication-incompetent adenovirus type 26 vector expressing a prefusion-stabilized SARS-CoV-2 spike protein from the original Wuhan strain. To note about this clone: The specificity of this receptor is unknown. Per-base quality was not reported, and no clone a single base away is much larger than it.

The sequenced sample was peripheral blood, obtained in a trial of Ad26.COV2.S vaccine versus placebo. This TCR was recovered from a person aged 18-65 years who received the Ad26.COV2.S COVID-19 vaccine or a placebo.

CDR3 loop: CASGQGRGELFF. The DNA reads TGTGCTAGTGGACAGGGTCGAGGGGAGCTGTTTTTT. The sequence is built from TRBV12-5 and TRBJ2-2; the D gene is possibly TRBD1, with 6 bases matching. V and J lose 6 bases and 8 bases, and a span of 10 bases separates them. According to the germline V gene, CDR1 reads LGHNT and CDR2 reads FRNRAP. The CDR3, from cysteine to phenylalanine, totals 12 residues. Kept here is only the CDR3 DNA, which spans 36 bases and is read in frame from base 1.